These 20 T cell receptor beta chains came from one sample sequenced in a study of blood T cell repertoires in COVID-19. The protocol was immunoSEQ multiplex PCR, while the TCRdb copy is restricted to in-frame clones and leaves out a portion. The sample has tens of thousands of clones, roughly 87% seen once. Sequenced material: peripheral blood. The receptors were sampled from a woman aged 45 to 65 in a cohort sampled during active COVID-19.

The table lists this clone with a few counts. The rearrangement joins TRBV9 to TRBJ2-6; possibly TRBD1 for D (6 bases). Germline V CDR1 and CDR2: SGDLS, YYNGEE. V lost 3 bases to trimming and J lost 2 bases, with 12 bases between them. The CDR3 is 16 residues long. CDR3 protein: CASSAQNRAGANVLTF. The CDR3 DNA reads as TGTGCCAGCAGCGCCCAAAACAGGGCTGGGGCCAACGTCCTGACTTTC.

The chain joins TRBV9 to TRBJ2-3, with 14 nucleotides matching TRBD2. This CDR3 has 16 residues. The J segment lost 3 bases and the V segment lost 3 bases, leaving 3 bases of the junction unmatched. Germline lookup yields CDR1 SGDLS and CDR2 YYNGEE. CDR3 in amino acids: CASSAGLAGGTDTQYF. CDR3 nucleotides: TGTGCCAGCAGCGCCGGACTAGCGGGAGGAACAGATACGCAGTATTTT.

The rearrangement links TRBV28 to TRBJ2-7, with 12 bases aligning to TRBD2. The CDR3 consists of 18 residues. Germline loops: CDR1 MDHEN, CDR2 SYDVKM. V was pared by 8 bases and J by 3 bases, with 17 bases of the junction left unmatched. The CDR3 region is CASRLGGTSGSLVYEQYF. CDR3 nucleotides: TGTGCCAGCCGCCTGGGCGGGACTAGCGGGTCCTTAGTCTACGAGCAGTACTTC.

This rearrangement joins TRBV28 to TRBJ2-7, with TRBD2 identical over 9 bases. The CDR3 is 14 amino acids. Germline CDR1 MDHEN, CDR2 SYDVKM. The J segment lost 5 bases and the V segment lost 6 bases, leaving 8 bases of the junction unmatched. The CDR3 loop reads CASRNSGRRDEQYF. In nucleotides, the CDR3 is TGTGCCAGCAGAAACAGCGGGAGGAGAGACGAGCAGTACTTC.

V gene TRBV3-1 (or the pseudogene TRBV3-2) combines with J gene TRBJ2-3; 7 bases align to TRBD2. The CDR3 spans 15 residues. V lost 1 base, J lost 4 bases, and 5 bases stayed unmatched. Germline CDR1 reads LGHDT; CDR2 reads YNNKEL (reference sequence). The chain's CDR3 is CASSQVAGASDTQYF. CDR3 DNA sequence: TGTGCCAGCAGCCAAGTGGCGGGAGCGTCAGATACGCAGTATTTT.

V usage is TRBV28 and J usage is TRBJ2-3, with 9 nucleotides matching TRBD1. CDR3 length: 16 residues. The junction had 11 bases not matched to a gene; V was cut back by 6 bases and J by 4 bases. Germline-derived CDR1 and CDR2 are MDHEN and SYDVKM. The CDR3 loop reads CASSLPGQGVPDTQYF. In DNA, the CDR3 is TGTGCCAGCAGCCTACCGGGACAGGGAGTACCAGATACGCAGTATTTT.

The chain carries TRBV29-1 and TRBJ1-1; 11 nucleotides align to TRBD1. Germline assignment: CDR1 SQVTM and CDR2 ANQGSEA. CDR3 size: 15 residues. Germline trimming cut 6 bases from V and 2 bases from J; bases unmatched to any gene: 8. The DNA of the CDR3 is TGCAGCGTGTCCGGGACAGGGGGAGGAAACACTGAAGCTTTCTTT. Translating gives CSVSGTGGGNTEAFF.

This clone was found once. The chain employs TRBV7-2 and TRBJ2-7; perhaps TRBD1 as D (6 bases). V was shortened by 1 base and J by 5 bases, with 18 bases between the two germline ends. This CDR3 comprises 16 residues. Germline CDR1 is SGHTA and CDR2 is FQGNSA. This chain's CDR3 is CASSLDLRGIPNEQYF. The CDR3 DNA reads as TGTGCCAGCAGCTTAGACCTCAGGGGCATCCCCAACGAGCAGTACTTC.

The rearrangement links TRBV7-2 to TRBJ2-5; possibly TRBD1 for D (5 bases). The V end was cut by 6 bases, the J end by 10 bases, with 18 bases between. This CDR3 contains 13 residues. CDR1 is SGHTA and CDR2 is FQGNSA in the germline V gene. This CDR3 reads CASSVSLGVHQYF. The CDR3 coding sequence is TGTGCCAGCAGTGTTAGCTTAGGGGTCCACCAGTACTTC.

The chain joins TRBV2 to TRBJ2-1; TRBD2 matches 11 bases. The CDR3 is 15 residues long. V trimming: 7 bases; J trimming: 5 bases; junction bases outside the gene matches: 7. In germline, CDR1 is SNHLY, CDR2 FYNNEI. The CDR3 is CASTRGTSGNNEQFF. CDR3 nucleotides: TGTGCCAGCACTCGAGGGACTAGCGGAAACAATGAGCAGTTCTTC.

The chain carries TRBV9 and TRBJ1-5; possibly TRBD1 for D (5 bases). Germline CDR1 reads SGDLS; CDR2 reads YYNGEE. This CDR3 is built from 14 residues. V was pared by 0 bases and J by 7 bases, with 11 bases between. CDR3 in DNA: TGTGCCAGCAGCGTAGATGGAGGGGCGCAGCCCCAGCATTTT. This sequence encodes CASSVDGGAQPQHF.

This chain joins TRBV4-2 and TRBJ2-2; 8 nucleotides line up with TRBD2. Germline values: CDR1 LGHNA, CDR2 YNFKEQ. Germline trimming cut 4 bases from V and 4 bases from J; bases unmatched to any gene: 8. The CDR3 is made up of 16 amino acids. This CDR3 is CASSPGLAAGTGELFF. In DNA, the CDR3 is TGTGCCAGCAGCCCCGGACTAGCCGCCGGCACCGGGGAGCTGTTTTTT.

V gene TRBV28 combines with J gene TRBJ2-1; the D is unclear. The CDR3 totals 16 residues. The germline V gene encodes CDR1 MDHEN and CDR2 SYDVKM. Trimming removed 6 bases from V and 0 bases from J, with 15 bases in between. The DNA for the CDR3 is TGTGCCAGCAGATTAGGGCGTATAGACTCCTACAATGAGCAGTTCTTC. Its translation: CASRLGRIDSYNEQFF.

The V call is TRBV7-9, the J call TRBJ1-4; TRBD1 agrees at 9 bases. Trimming cost V 7 bases and J 3 bases; bases outside gene matches: 15. Germline-derived CDR1 and CDR2 are SEHNR and FQNEAQ (reference sequence). The CDR3 length is 18 residues. CDR3 amino acids: CASTYTLGQGSANEKLFF. The CDR3 nucleotides read TGTGCCAGCACCTACACTTTAGGACAGGGGTCAGCTAATGAAAAACTGTTTTTT.

V usage is TRBV9 and J usage is TRBJ1-1; the match to TRBD1 covers 7 bases. The CDR3 has 14 amino acids. With 4 bases clipped from V and 3 bases from J, the junction kept 6 bases outside the gene matches. Per the germline V gene, CDR1 is SGDLS and CDR2 is YYNGEE. CDR3 bases: TGTGCCAGCAGCCCTGGGACAGCCGACACTGAAGCTTTCTTT. Residues: CASSPGTADTEAFF. Using reference TRBV9 and TRBJ1-1 for the parts outside the CDR3, the full variable domain is DSGVTQTPKHLITATGQRVTLRCSPRSGDLSVYWYQQSLDQGLQFLIQYYNGEERAKGNILERFSAQQFPDLHSELNLSSLELGDSALYFCASSPGTADTEAFFGQGTRLTVV.

The CDR3 DNA is TGTGCCAGCAGCCTAGGGGGGGCAACTAATGAAAAACTGTTTTTT. Protein product: CASSLGGATNEKLFF. The genes are TRBV28 and TRBJ1-4, with a weak D call TRBD1 (6 bases). The length of the CDR3 is 15 residues. Germline assignment: CDR1 MDHEN and CDR2 SYDVKM. With 6 bases removed from V and 0 bases from J, the gap between germline ends came to 11 bases.

J is TRBJ2-3 and V is TRBV6-5; 10 positions agree with TRBD2. CDR3 size: 13 residues. V lost 5 bases and J lost 6; bases outside the gene matches: 2. Germline V CDR1 and CDR2: MNHEY, SVGAGI. The CDR3 is CASSRTSGDTQYF. The CDR3 DNA reads TGTGCCAGCAGTCGGACTAGCGGCGATACGCAGTATTTT.

The CDR3 DNA is TGTGCCAGCTCACCCCTCGTGGGAGGTAGAGAGACCCAGTACTTC. Its protein product is CASSPLVGGRETQYF. V gene TRBV18 combines with J gene TRBJ2-5, with D possibly matching TRBD2 (6 bases). V was clipped by 3 bases and J by 4 bases, with 15 bases between them. Germline V gene lookup returns CDR1 KGHSH and CDR2 LQKENI. The CDR3 loop spans 15 amino acids. Using reference TRBV18 and TRBJ2-5 for the parts outside the CDR3, the full variable domain is NAGVMQNPRHLVRRRGQEARLRCSPMKGHSHVYWYRQLPEEGLKFMVYLQKENIIDESGMPKERFSAEFPKEGPSILRIQQVVRGDSAAYFCASSPLVGGRETQYFGPGTRLLVL.

V usage is TRBV24-1 and J usage is TRBJ2-5; TRBD2 aligns across 8 bases. This CDR3 has 14 amino acids. Germline loops: CDR1 KGHDR, CDR2 SFDVKD. The junction had 6 bases not matched to a gene; V was cut back by 6 bases and J by 4 bases. The CDR3 DNA reads as TGTGCCACCAGTAAACCCGGGGGGGGAGAGACCCAGTACTTC. It translates to CATSKPGGGETQYF.

The sample holds a few counts of this clone. The chain recombines TRBV5-6 with TRBJ1-2; maybe TRBD1 (5 bases). The CDR3 has 14 residues. Germline CDR1 is SGHDT and CDR2 is YYEEEE. Trimming took 3 bases from V and 8 from J, leaving 17 bases between them. The CDR3 region is CASSSYQGAYGYTF. CDR3 in DNA: TGTGCCAGCAGCTCGTATCAGGGTGCGTACGGCTACACCTTC.